This T cell receptor beta chain comes out of a study of blood T cells in healthy people across ages. Study-level findings and limits: Among long-lived donors, naive CD4+ cells were more numerous and diversity higher than in aged donors.

V was cut by 5 bases and J by 6 bases, with 17 bases left in between. The CDR3 sequence is 15 residues long. The germline V gene has CDR1 SEHNR and CDR2 FQNEAQ (reference sequence). To note about this clonotype: What it binds is unknown.

A sample-barcoded 5' primer and a J-beta primer mix were used in a second PCR of roughly 7 to 12 cycles. With 12 random nucleotides, a template-switch adaptor tagged each individual cDNA molecule. TCRdb redid the calling of the 5' RACE reads with MiXCR, one entry per CDR3 protein. The table has about 640,000 distinct CDR3 sequences, roughly 31% seen once; the top ten hold approximately 14%. The TCR comes from a woman older than 75 in good health. The rearrangement uses TRBV7-9 and TRBJ2-4; D uncertain. The specimen sequenced was blood. CDR3 nucleotides: TGTGCCAGCAGCCCAGCCGGTTTGGGCCCAAACATTCAGTACTTC. It translates to CASSPAGLGPNIQYF.